This T cell receptor beta chain was sequenced during a study of CD8 T cells in ankylosing spondylitis (dated by TCRdb to the late 2010s). Study-level background: To find TCR variants linked to disease, the study profiled T cell receptor beta repertoires in ankylosing spondylitis patients and healthy donors. In total, the full study cohort was made up of some 110 healthy donors and 20 to 25 ankylosing spondylitis patients. Peripheral blood samples were taken, and synovial fluid was additionally collected from ankylosing spondylitis patients. Findings and caveats that apply to the study as a whole: Some motif variants were previously reported in synovial fluid and blood of reactive arthritis patients, suggesting common disease-initiation mechanisms. In peripheral blood, the disease-linked clones were found at relatively low frequencies and had a CD8+ phenotype. The disease-linked clones were reported as significantly enriched in matched synovial fluid samples from ankylosing spondylitis patients. Blood from ankylosing spondylitis patients appeared to be characterized by a TCR beta motif made up of eight highly homologous amino acid variants.

The CDR3 measures 16 amino acids from cysteine to phenylalanine. Only CDR3 DNA remains: 48 bases, in frame from the first base. The CDR1 and CDR2 encoded by the germline V gene are MGHRA and YSYEKL. The V end loses 1 base and the J end loses 2 bases, and a stretch of 14 bases separates them. In this sample, this clonotype turned up a few times. This clone's antigen is unknown. No much larger clone exists at a distance of one base, and base qualities are not known. TCRdb lists the instrument as Illumina HiSeq 2500. Quantitative 5'-RACE with molecular barcodes was the method used to prepare the TCR beta libraries. The original pipeline was this. A new computational method, built on a probabilistic model of VDJ rearrangement, was used to identify disease-linked TCR variants. TCRdb trimmed the raw reads at Q25, called clones with MiXCR and kept productive beta chains. A single entry per CDR3 protein holds the most common genes and DNA from its merged rows. The V and J calls and clone size come from TCRdb's table, not from the authors' own analysis. The table for this sample lists about 220,000 distinct CDR3 sequences; around 16% of them were counted only once. The ten biggest clones cover more than 40% of the sample.

Sequenced sample: blood, either unsorted or a sorted T cell fraction (not recorded which). The chain employs TRBV4-1 and TRBJ1-1, with the D gene not clear enough to name. The receptor was isolated from a male donor with ankylosing spondylitis. The sequence in DNA is TGCGCCAGCAGCCAAGTGGAAGGGTGGTATAACACTGAAGCTTTCTTT. This codes for CASSQVEGWYNTEAFF.